This T cell receptor (beta chain) was identified during a study of T cells after yellow fever vaccination. TCR cDNA, made by 5'RACE template switching, carried an added universal primer site and UMIs. TCRdb re-analysed the 5' RACE reads in MiXCR, keeping a single row per CDR3 protein. The table lists 100,000 to 150,000 distinct CDR3 sequences, under 8% of them singletons. The table lists this clonotype with a few counts. What it binds is unknown. Study-wide points: The secondary response peaked faster, at day 5 versus 15, but was weaker.

The CDR3 has 21 residues. Germline lookup yields CDR1 SGHAT and CDR2 FQDESV (reference sequence). V dropped 2 bases and J dropped 0 bases, with 23 bases sitting between them. This TCR was sampled from a man between 18 and 35 years old who received the YFV17D yellow fever vaccine. This specimen was CD4+ T cells sorted from PBMCs, taken 10 to 11 days after the first yellow fever vaccination. This chain links TRBV11-1 with TRBJ2-6; D possibly corresponds to TRBD1 (5 bases). Here the CDR3 reads CASSLRRIRGPLYSGANVLTF. The CDR3, as DNA: TGTGCCAGCAGCTTAAGGCGGATAAGGGGCCCCCTTTACTCTGGGGCCAACGTCCTGACTTTC.